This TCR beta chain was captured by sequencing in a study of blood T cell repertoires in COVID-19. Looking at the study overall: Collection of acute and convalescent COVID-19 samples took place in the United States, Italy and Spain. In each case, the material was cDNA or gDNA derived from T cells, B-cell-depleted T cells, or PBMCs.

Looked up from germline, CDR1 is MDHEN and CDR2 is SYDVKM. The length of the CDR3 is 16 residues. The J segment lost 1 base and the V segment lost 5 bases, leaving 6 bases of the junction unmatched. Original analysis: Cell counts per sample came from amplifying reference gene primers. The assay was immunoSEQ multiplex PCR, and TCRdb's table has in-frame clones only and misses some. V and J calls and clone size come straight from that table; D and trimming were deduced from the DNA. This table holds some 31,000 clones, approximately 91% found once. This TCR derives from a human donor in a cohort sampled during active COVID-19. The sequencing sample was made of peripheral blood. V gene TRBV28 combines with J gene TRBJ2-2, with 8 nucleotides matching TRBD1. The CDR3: CASSKGQGLNTGELFF. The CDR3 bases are TGTGCCAGCAGTAAAGGACAGGGTCTGAACACCGGGGAGCTGTTTTTT.